A single sample gave rise to the 18 T cell receptor beta chains below, sequenced in a study of tumor-infiltrating lymphocytes in primary liver carcinoma. TCR beta cDNA was reverse-transcribed from roughly 520 ng of total RNA. The reaction used a constant-region primer and ProtoScript II reverse transcriptase. ARM-PCR was slightly modified, and three nested multiplex PCR rounds with it gave rise to the TCR beta libraries. Forward primers for TRBV1-TRBV30 and a C-beta reverse primer served the first two PCR rounds, at roughly 10 cycles each. TCRdb itself ran the multiplex PCR reads through MiXCR, one entry per CDR3 protein. The sample holds fewer than 350,000 distinct CDR3 sequences; 60% to 80% are singletons and the top ten take roughly 8.9%. In addition to blood RNA drawn from unsorted whole blood, germline DNA was extracted. The sample taken for sequencing was peripheral blood. These receptor sequences come from a man aged 40-49 years with primary liver carcinoma and hepatitis B virus infection.

The table lists this clonotype with a few counts. One end of the junction varies from germline; a read error may be responsible. The chain links TRBV4-1 to TRBJ1-2, with D possibly being TRBD1 (6 bases). The CDR3 contains 16 residues. The germline gives CDR1 MGHRA, CDR2 YSYEKL. The CDR3 region has the DNA TGCGCCAGTAGCGCTATCCCAGGGGCGTTTAGCTATGGCTACACCTTT. It is translated as CASSAIPGAFSYGYTF.

As concerns this clonotype: A much larger clone is a single base away; this may be a read error. The chain couples TRBV12-3 or TRBV12-4 to TRBJ2-6, with D tentatively TRBD1 or TRBD2 (5 bases each). The CDR3 runs 15 residues. CDR3 sequence: CASSTSSSGAIVLTF. DNA of the CDR3: TGTGCCAGCAGTACTAGTTCCTCTGGGGCCATCGTCCTGACTTTC.

A word on this clonotype: At one boundary the junction diverges from the germline segment, which might be a read error. The V gene is TRBV6-1, the J gene TRBJ2-5, with a possible D match to TRBD1 (6 bases). The germline V gene encodes CDR1 MNHNS and CDR2 SASEGT. The CDR3 runs to 14 residues. CDR3 DNA: TGTGCCAACACTCCCGCAGGGGACCAAGAGACCCATTACTTC. Its translation: CANTPAGDQETHYF.

A remark on this clonotype: Sequence at one end of the junction differs from germline and may be a read error. The chain has TRBV24-1 and TRBJ2-7; D not certain. The germline gives CDR1 KGHDR, CDR2 SFDVKD. This CDR3 is built from 14 residues. CDR3 in DNA: TGTGCCACCAGTGATTCCCCGGCCATCTACGAGCCGTACTTC. Protein product: CATSDSPAIYEPYF.

This clonotype was counted at least ten times. The chain is built from TRBV14 and TRBJ2-5; TRBD2 is a possible D gene (5 bases). This CDR3 region has 13 residues. V was cut by 8 bases and J by 5 bases, with 15 bases left in between. CDR1 is SGHDN, CDR2 FVKESK, per germline. In nucleotides, the CDR3 is TGTGCCAGCGGTTCCCAAAGAGGGGAGACCCAGTACTTC. This translates into CASGSQRGETQYF.

In regard to this clonotype: Compared with germline, one end of the junction differs, possibly owing to a read error. The V gene is TRBV6-2 or TRBV6-3, the J gene TRBJ2-1; D may be TRBD2 (6 bases). CDR1 and CDR2 from the germline V gene are MNHEY and SVGEGT. This CDR3 has 11 amino acids. The CDR3 here is CVSGGAGAQFF. DNA of the CDR3: TGTGTCAGCGGCGGAGCGGGTGCGCAGTTCTTC.

A word on this clonotype: Since a much larger clone is just one base distant, this may be a read error. The chain has TRBV12-3 or TRBV12-4 and TRBJ2-1; D gene ambiguous. This CDR3 comprises 13 residues. V lost 7 bases and J 5 bases, leaving 12 bases between the germline ends. The CDR3 sequence is CASTFTWDNEQFF. Written as DNA, the CDR3 is TGTGCCAGCACTTTTACCTGGGACAATGAGCAGTTCTTC.

This clonotype is a singleton in its sample. The rearrangement joins TRBV5-4 to TRBJ2-5; D remains ambiguous. Germline CDR1 SGHNT, CDR2 YYREEE (reference sequence). The V and J ends lost 4 bases and 3 bases respectively, with 13 bases between them. The CDR3 is 14 residues long. DNA for the CDR3: TGTGCCAGCAGCGCCCTTACAAGGGAAGAGACCCAGTACTTC. Translated: CASSALTREETQYF.

This clonotype has a handful of counts. The chain carries TRBV5-1 and TRBJ2-7; TRBD1 or TRBD2 may be the D gene (5 bases each). This CDR3 contains 15 residues. The V gene lost 0 bases and the J gene lost 4 bases, with 14 bases spanning the gap. Germline CDR1 reads SGHRS; CDR2 reads YFSETQ. The CDR3 DNA follows: TGCGCCAGCAGCTTGGCCGGGGCAGAGGTGTACGAGCAGTACTTC. Protein: CASSLAGAEVYEQYF.

This chain uses TRBV6-5 with TRBJ1-6; D is unresolved. The CDR3 is 12 amino acids. Trimming removed 5 bases at V and 8 bases at J, with 7 bases between. Germline-derived CDR1 and CDR2 are MNHEY and SVGAGI. This CDR3 is CASSVPDSPLHF. The CDR3 coding sequence is TGTGCCAGCAGTGTTCCGGATTCACCCCTCCACTTT.

The V and J genes are TRBV5-1 and TRBJ1-3, with D maybe TRBD1 (5 bases). The V end was cut by 4 bases, the J end by 2 bases, with 13 bases between. Per germline, CDR1 SGHRS and CDR2 YFSETQ. This CDR3 spans 15 amino acids. The CDR3 DNA reads as TGCGCCAGCAGCCTTCTTCGGGGCGCTGGAAACACCATATATTTT. This translates into CASSLLRGAGNTIYF.

The genes are TRBV10-3 and TRBJ2-2; 11 nucleotides align to TRBD2. The CDR3 sequence is 19 residues long. The trim removed 4 bases at V and 16 bases at J, leaving 26 bases unmatched. CDR1 is ENHRY and CDR2 is SYGVKD in the germline V gene. The CDR3 protein is CAISGSAGRLAGYTGEPFF. CDR3 sequence (DNA): TGTGCCATCAGTGGGTCGGCGGGAAGACTAGCGGGATACACCGGGGAACCGTTTTTT.

This clonotype occurred many times. The rearrangement joins TRBV4-1 to TRBJ2-1; TRBD2 aligns across 7 bases. The CDR3 is 16 residues long. The J segment lost 0 bases and the V segment lost 5 bases, leaving 7 bases of the junction unmatched. Germline V gives CDR1 MGHRA, CDR2 YSYEKL. Here the CDR3 DNA reads TGCGCCAGCAGCATTTCGCGGGAGTCCTCCTACAATGAGCAGTTCTTC. Protein product: CASSISRESSYNEQFF.

In the case of this clonotype: A read error may be the cause here, since a much bigger clone is one base away. This rearrangement joins TRBV12-3 or TRBV12-4 to TRBJ1-5; TRBD1 is a possible D gene (6 bases). This CDR3 has 14 amino acids. Trimming cost V 6 bases and J 9 bases, with 18 bases left between them. CDR3: CASSPWPQGRPQHF. CDR3 nucleotide sequence: TGTGCCAGCAGCCCCTGGCCCCAGGGGCGGCCCCAGCATTTT.

In its sample, this clonotype was seen once. The chain combines TRBV5-1 with TRBJ1-1, with a weak D call TRBD1 (6 bases). With 0 bases removed from V and 4 bases from J, the gap between germline ends came to 10 bases. Germline loops: CDR1 SGHRS, CDR2 YFSETQ. The length of the CDR3 is 14 residues. Here the CDR3 reads CASSLVGASTEAFF. CDR3 nucleotides: TGCGCCAGCAGCTTGGTGGGGGCGAGCACTGAAGCTTTCTTT.

As to this clonotype: Relative to the germline gene, one junction end is altered; a read error may explain this. The rearrangement links TRBV14 to TRBJ2-1; D not resolved. Germline-derived CDR1 and CDR2 are SGHDN and FVKESK. The CDR3 spans 13 residues. The chain's CDR3 is CASSTTSYNKQFF. The CDR3 DNA is TGTGCCAGCAGCACGACGAGCTACAATAAGCAGTTCTTC. The variable domain in full, with the rest retrieved from reference TRBV14 and TRBJ2-1, is EAGVTQFPSHSVIEKGQTVTLRCDPISGHDNLYWYRRVMGKEIKFLLHFVKESKQDESGMPNNRFLAERTGGTYSTLKVQPAELEDSGVYFCASSTTSYNKQFFGPGTRLTVL.

About this clonotype itself: A junction boundary mismatches the germline segment, possibly from a read error. This chain joins TRBV7-3 and TRBJ1-5; D possibly corresponds to TRBD1 (5 bases). Germline lookup yields CDR1 SGHTA and CDR2 FQGTGA. CDR3 size: 17 residues. CDR3 DNA: TGTGCCAGCAGCGAATGGGATTCCGGGACGCTCCGCGAAGCCCATCATTTT. Amino acid sequence: CASSEWDSGTLREAHHF.

In the case of this clonotype: Mismatch with germline at one junction end may stem from a read error. The chain combines TRBV10-1 with TRBJ1-1; D may be TRBD1 (5 bases). Germline lookup yields CDR1 WNHNN and CDR2 SYGVQD (reference sequence). The CDR3 covers 16 residues. CDR3 nucleotides: TGCGCCAGCAGTGAGTCGAGGGGTTTGGTGAACAGTGAAGCTTTCTTT. It specifies CASSESRGLVNSEAFF.